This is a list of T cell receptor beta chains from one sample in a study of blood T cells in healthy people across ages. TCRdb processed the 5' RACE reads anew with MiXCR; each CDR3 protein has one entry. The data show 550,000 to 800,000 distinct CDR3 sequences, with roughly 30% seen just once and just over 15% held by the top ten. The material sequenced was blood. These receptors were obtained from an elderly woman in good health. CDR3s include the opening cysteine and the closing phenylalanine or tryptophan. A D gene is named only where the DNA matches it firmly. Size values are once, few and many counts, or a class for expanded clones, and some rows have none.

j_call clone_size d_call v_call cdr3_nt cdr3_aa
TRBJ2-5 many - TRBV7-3 TGTGCCAGCAGCTTAACAGGGGACCAGGGGACCCAGTACTTC CASSLTGDQGTQYF
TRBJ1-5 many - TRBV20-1 TGCAGTGCAAAGGGGGGTGCGGGCAATCAGCCCCAGCATTTT CSAKGGAGNQPQHF
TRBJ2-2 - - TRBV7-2 TGTGCCAGCAGCTTAGTCGTCGGGGACGGGAACACCGGGGAGCTGTTTTTT CASSLVVGDGNTGELFF
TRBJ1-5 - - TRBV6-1 TGTGCCAGCACCGACAGTGACAATCAGCCCCAGCATTTT CASTDSDNQPQHF
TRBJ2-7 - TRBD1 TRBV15 TGTGCCACCAGCAGAGGTCCCCTTAAGCTGATCCCTGGAATTGAGACAGGGAACGAGCAGTACTTC CATSRGPLKLIPGIETGNEQYF
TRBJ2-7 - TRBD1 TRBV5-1 TGCGCCAGCAGCCCCGGACCTGACAGGGGGCGAGGAGGAGAGGCCCAGTACTTC CASSPGPDRGRGGEAQYF
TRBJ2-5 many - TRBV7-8 TGTGCCAGCAGCCCGCAACTACCAGCAAAGACCCAGTACTTC CASSPQLPAKTQYF
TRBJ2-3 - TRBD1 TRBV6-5 TGTGCCAGCAGTTCCCCCGGGACAGGGGCCAACACAGATACGCAGTATTTT CASSSPGTGANTDTQYF
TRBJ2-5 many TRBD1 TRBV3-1 TGTGCCAGCAGCCAACAGTCCGGGACAGGACAAGAGACCCAGTACTTC CASSQQSGTGQETQYF
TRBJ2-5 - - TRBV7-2 TGTGCCAGCAGCCCGGGACTTCTCCTCGGGCAGTACTTC CASSPGLLLGQYF
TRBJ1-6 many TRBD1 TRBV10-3 TGTGCCATCAGTGGGACAGGCAGGGATTCACCCCTCCACTTT CAISGTGRDSPLHF
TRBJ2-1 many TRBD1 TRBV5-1 TGCGCCAGCAGCCCTACCGGGACAGGGTTCACTGAGCAGTTCTTC CASSPTGTGFTEQFF
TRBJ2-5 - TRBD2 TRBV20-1 TGCAGTGCCGAGACTAGCGGGAGCCAGACCCAGTACTTC CSAETSGSQTQYF
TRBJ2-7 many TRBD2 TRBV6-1 TGTGCCAGCAGTCGGACTAGCGGACGCTACGAGCAGTACTTC CASSRTSGRYEQYF
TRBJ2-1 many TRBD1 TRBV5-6 TGTGCCAGCAGCAGTACGGGACAGGGTAACAATGAGCAGTTCTTC CASSSTGQGNNEQFF
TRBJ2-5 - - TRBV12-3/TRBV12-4 TGTGCCAGCAGTTTTATTCAAGAGACCCAGTACTTC CASSFIQETQYF
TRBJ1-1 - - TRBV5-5 TGTGCCAGCAGCCCGAGACAGCATATGAACACTGAAGCTTTCTTT CASSPRQHMNTEAFF
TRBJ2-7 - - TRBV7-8 TGTGCCAGCAGCTTAGCGGTGGTCAGCGAGCAGTACTTC CASSLAVVSEQYF
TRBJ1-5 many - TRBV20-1 TGCAGTGCCCAATTCTCAGGTGCTAGCAATCAGCCCCAGCATTTT CSAQFSGASNQPQHF
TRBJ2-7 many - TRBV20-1 TGCAGTGCTAACTCTAACAGGTTTTACGAGCAGTACTTC CSANSNRFYEQYF
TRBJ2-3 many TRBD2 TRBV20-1 TGCAGTGCTCCCCGTGGGCTGGTAGCGGGGGGCTCTGGCCACCCAGATACGCAGTATTTT CSAPRGLVAGGSGHPDTQYF
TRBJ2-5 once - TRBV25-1 TGTGCCAGCAGTGACCTCCGAGGGGGGGACCAAGAGACCCAGTACTTC CASSDLRGGDQETQYF
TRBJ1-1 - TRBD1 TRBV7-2 TGTGCCAGCAGCCAAGGACAGGGTCGGGTGTACACTGAAGCTTTCTTT CASSQGQGRVYTEAFF
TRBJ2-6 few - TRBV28 TGTGCCAGCAGTTTCCACTCTCCAGGGCCCAAGGCCAACGTCCTGACTTTC CASSFHSPGPKANVLTF